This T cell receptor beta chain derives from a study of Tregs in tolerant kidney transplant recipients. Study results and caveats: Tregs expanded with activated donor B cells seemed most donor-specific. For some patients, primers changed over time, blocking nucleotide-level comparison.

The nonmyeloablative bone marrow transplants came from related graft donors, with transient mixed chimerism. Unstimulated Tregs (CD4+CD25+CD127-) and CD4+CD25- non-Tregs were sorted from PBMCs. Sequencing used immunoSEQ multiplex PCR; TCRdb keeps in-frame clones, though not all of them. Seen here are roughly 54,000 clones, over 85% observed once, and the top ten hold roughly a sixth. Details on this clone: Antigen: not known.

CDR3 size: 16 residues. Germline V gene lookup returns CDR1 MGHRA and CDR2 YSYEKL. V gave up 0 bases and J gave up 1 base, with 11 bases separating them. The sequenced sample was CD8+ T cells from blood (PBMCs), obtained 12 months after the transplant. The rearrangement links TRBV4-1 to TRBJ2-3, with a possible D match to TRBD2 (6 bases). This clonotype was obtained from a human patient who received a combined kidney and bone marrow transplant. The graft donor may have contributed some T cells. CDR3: CASSQDGGPRTDTQYF. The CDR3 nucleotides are TGCGCCAGCAGCCAAGACGGAGGGCCCCGCACAGATACGCAGTATTTT.